The 4 T cell receptor beta chains presented below share a single source sample, sequenced in a study of blood T cells in healthy people across ages (dated by TCRdb to the mid-2010s). Library preparation used 5' RACE. TCRdb names Illumina HiSeq 2500 as the instrument used. A second PCR of roughly 7 to 11 cycles was performed with a sample-barcoded 5' primer and a J-beta primer mix. TCRdb handled the public reads itself, with Q25 trimming in fastp and clone calling in MiXCR, and kept productive beta chains. Rows are combined by CDR3 protein, so each entry shows the most common genes and DNA. In all, the sample holds 1,500,000 or so distinct CDR3 sequences, and less than 45% of those were seen once. The top ten constitute around 4% of the sample. The specimen was blood. The receptor set was obtained from a woman between 18 and 29 years old in good health.

The chain uses TRBV30 and TRBJ1-2; D is ambiguous. Trimming stripped 1 base from V and 8 bases from J, with 5 bases between. CDR1 GTSNPN and CDR2 SVGIG come from the germline V gene (reference sequence). This CDR3 has 10 amino acids. This chain's CDR3 is CAWSEGGYTF. The CDR3 DNA follows: TGTGCCTGGAGTGAGGGCGGCTACACCTTC.

The chain joins TRBV20-1 to TRBJ2-5; 9 bases map to TRBD2. The V gene's germline CDR1 is DFQATT and CDR2 SNEGSKA (reference sequence). The ends lost 5 bases at V and 1 base at J; junction bases unmatched: 11. The CDR3 length is 16 residues. Written as DNA, the CDR3 is TGCAGTGCTGTAGGCCTAGCGGGGAATCGCCAAGAGACCCAGTACTTC. Translation gives CSAVGLAGNRQETQYF.

This chain links TRBV5-1 with TRBJ2-7; D may be TRBD1 or TRBD2 (5 bases each). This CDR3 is 15 amino acids long. V was clipped by 3 bases and J by 0 bases, with 13 bases between them. Germline V gene data show CDR1 as SGHRS and CDR2 as YFSETQ. In DNA form, the CDR3 reads TGCGCCAGCAGCTCGGGACCGACGAACTCCTACGAGCAGTACTTC. It encodes CASSSGPTNSYEQYF.

The rearrangement joins TRBV6-6 to TRBJ2-1, with TRBD1 identical over 8 bases. J lost 7 bases, V lost 5 bases, and 10 bases had no gene match. This CDR3 has 15 amino acids. Per the germline V gene, CDR1 is MNHNY and CDR2 is SVGAGI (reference sequence). The CDR3 spells CASSSRDRRGNEQFF. CDR3 bases: TGTGCCAGCAGTAGCCGGGACAGGAGAGGGAATGAGCAGTTCTTC.